This TCR beta chain was sequenced during a study of blood T cells in healthy people across ages (dated by TCRdb to the mid-2010s). Notes on the research overall: Template switching captured roughly one uniquely barcoded TCR beta cDNA molecule per two T cells in model experiments. The study measured age-related changes in TCR beta repertoire diversity using deep sequencing normalized with unique cDNA molecular identifiers. Donors were grouped into four age groups: young (average roughly 16 years), middle-aged (roughly 38), aged (over 55) and long-lived (about 82). To avoid experimental bias, donors of different ages were randomly spread across the sequencing lanes. Using the same blood draw, the study looked at two additional independent replicas of 1 million unique cDNA reads for two donors, one aged 18 to 29 and the other aged 80 or older. Study-level results and caveats: As age increased, observed TCR beta diversity per million T cells dropped in a roughly linear way, and a significant reduction was already evident by age roughly 36. The CMV infection status of donors was not known, potentially confounding age-related changes in expanded clonotypes. Total diversity estimates from one million sequenced T cells were considered lower bounds and underestimates. The percentage of naive T cells measured by flow cytometry correlated strongly with observed TCR beta diversity. Compared with the aged group, more naive CD4+ T cells, fewer expanded clones and increased TCR diversity were shown by the long-lived group, suggesting age selection. Conclusive comparison of naive and antigen-experienced compartments was prevented by the profiling of bulk unsorted PBMCs.

The donors were some 36 Caucasian individuals from Russia, aged 6 to 90 years, who were systemically healthy. Ten milliliters of peripheral blood were drawn from each donor into EDTA-treated Vacutainer tubes. PBMCs were isolated by Ficoll-Paque density-gradient centrifugation, with at least 7 million obtained per sample. Total RNA was extracted from PBMCs with Trizol reagent, with at least 6 micrograms obtained per sample. For every donor, an aliquot of PBMCs went through flow cytometry to measure the percentages of naive CD45RAhigh/CD27high T cells. The library was produced with 5' RACE. Sequenced using an Illumina HiSeq 2500. A second 7 to 11 cycle PCR used a sample-barcoded 5' primer and a J-beta primer mix. Each TCR beta cDNA molecule received a unique molecular identifier from a template-switch 5' adaptor carrying 12 random nucleotides. At least 2.5 million CDR3-containing paired-end reads were obtained from each sample. First-strand cDNA was synthesized from all RNA with the Mint cDNA synthesis kit, primed by a TRBC-specific oligonucleotide. After uracil-DNA glycosylase treatment, a first 18-cycle PCR used universal primers M1SS and BC2_uni_R on all cDNA. In the authors' own workflow: Each sample was normalized by randomly selecting 1 million high-quality reads, each carrying a distinct molecular identifier. Reads with shared molecular identifiers were discarded instead of being binned into consensus sequences. CDR3 identification, clonotype clustering and error correction used MiTCR with a Q25 quality threshold and the strictest error-elimination algorithm. A nonparametric unseen species model using Euler transformation provided a lower-bound estimate of total TCR beta diversity. Using fastp at Q25 and MiXCR, TCRdb reprocessed the public reads and kept productive beta chains. Identical CDR3 proteins give one entry, which carries the most common genes and DNA. For this entry, the V and J calls and clone size follow TCRdb and not the study's own pipeline. Within this sample are about 1,400,000 distinct CDR3 sequences, with 55% to 75% of them counted one time only. The leading ten clones occupy 6.7% of the sample.

Comments on this clonotype: This receptor's antigen is unknown. No much larger clone exists at a distance of one base, and base qualities are not known.

Sample: blood. This receptor was taken from a man younger than 30 in good health.

The CDR3 region reads CASNSGPMTSYEQYF. The DNA is TGTGCCAGCAACTCCGGACCTATGACCTCCTACGAGCAGTACTTC. The rearranged chain carries TRBV7-9 and TRBJ2-7; no D segment can be confidently identified. As encoded in the germline V gene (reference sequence), CDR1 is SEHNR while CDR2 is FQNEAQ. The CDR3, from cysteine to phenylalanine, totals 15 residues. Of all the DNA, just the CDR3 is kept, 45 bases in frame from base 1. V loses 7 bases of germline sequence and J loses 0 bases, and the interval between the two ends is 16 bases. The entire variable domain, with the stretches around the CDR3 drawn from the reference TRBV7-9 and TRBJ2-7 proteins, is DTGVSQNPRHKITKRGQNVTFRCDPISEHNRLYWYRQTLGQGPEFLTYFQNEAQLEKSRLLSDRFSAERPKGSFSTLEIQRTEQGDSAMYLCASNSGPMTSYEQYFGPGTRLTVT.